Below are 29 T cell receptor beta chains sequenced from a single sample in a study of beta chain features in type 1 diabetes. Overall study findings and caveats: There was a moderate but significant shortening of TCRB CDR3s in all four CD4+ subsets of Type 1 diabetes patients.

These receptors have no identified antigens. Expressed TCRB transcripts were sequenced, since all the RNA that had been isolated was reverse transcribed. TCRdb's table, derived via immunoSEQ multiplex PCR, lists solely in-frame clones and lacks some. This sample has some 250,000 clones, with about a tenth found just once. The sample comprised naive CD4+ T cells from blood. These receptors all come from a man in his thirties or forties with type 1 diabetes.

The chain has TRBV2 and TRBJ2-5; D remains unclear. This CDR3 spans 15 amino acids. With 7 bases removed from V and 2 bases from J, the gap between germline ends came to 17 bases. Germline loops: CDR1 SNHLY, CDR2 FYNNEI. The CDR3 DNA sequence: TGTGCCAGCAAGGCAAACGACTTACCTCAAGAGACCCAGTACTTC. It is translated as CASKANDLPQETQYF.

There are a few counts of this clone. This chain uses TRBV11-2 with TRBJ2-1, with 8 bases that match TRBD2. V trimming: 1 base; J trimming: 7 bases; junction bases outside the gene matches: 3. Germline V gene data show CDR1 as SGHAT and CDR2 as FQNNGV. This CDR3 contains 14 residues. CDR3 sequence reads: CASSLGLAGNEQFF. The DNA of the CDR3 is TGTGCCAGCAGCTTAGGGCTAGCGGGTAATGAGCAGTTCTTC.

A single count supports this clone. The chain recombines TRBV6-5 with TRBJ1-6; D ambiguous. Trimming cost V 2 bases and J 8 bases, with 10 bases left between them. The CDR3 contains 14 residues. Germline CDR1 MNHEY, CDR2 SVGAGI. This CDR3 is CASSYARKDSPLHF. The CDR3 DNA follows: TGTGCCAGCAGTTACGCCAGGAAGGATTCACCCCTCCACTTT.

The chain couples TRBV28 to TRBJ1-2, with D perhaps TRBD1 (6 bases). CDR3 length equals 14 residues. Trimming left V 10 bases short and J 5 bases short, with 20 bases between. CDR1 and CDR2 from the germline V gene are MDHEN and SYDVKM. CDR3 nucleotides: TGTGCCATCCTAGGGGGACACAACGATTATGGCTACACCTTC. This gives the protein CAILGGHNDYGYTF.

This clone was seen more than once but under ten times. The V gene is TRBV10-3, the J gene TRBJ1-5; 7 bases line up with TRBD1. V was clipped by 0 bases and J by 0 bases; unmatched bases: 2. CDR3 length equals 16 residues. Germline V CDR1 and CDR2: ENHRY, SYGVKD. The CDR3 nucleotides are TGTGCCATCAGTGAGTCGGGACAGACTAGCAATCAGCCCCAGCATTTT. Its translation is CAISESGQTSNQPQHF.

This clone showed up just a few times. The junction and the germline gene differ at one end; a read error may be behind it. This chain joins TRBV30 and TRBJ1-4; D is undetermined. There are 10 residues in the CDR3. Per the germline V gene, CDR1 is GTSNPN and CDR2 is SVGIG (reference sequence). CDR3 nucleotide sequence: TGTGCCCGGAGGGTGCGGGGACTGTTTTTT. Translating gives CARRVRGLFF.

In its sample, this clone was seen a few times. The chain couples TRBV13 to TRBJ1-1; 8 positions match TRBD1. The germline V gene encodes CDR1 PRHDT and CDR2 FYEKMQ (reference sequence). V gave up 5 bases and J gave up 0 bases; unmatched junction bases: 5. The CDR3 consists of 15 residues. The CDR3 loop reads CASSTRQGLNTEAFF. The DNA for the CDR3 is TGTGCCAGCAGCACCAGACAGGGGCTGAACACTGAAGCTTTCTTT.

This clone showed up just a few times. The rearrangement links TRBV29-1 to TRBJ1-1; D remains unclear. CDR1 is SQVTM, CDR2 ANQGSEA, per germline. The CDR3 covers 13 residues. The ends were cut back, 2 bases at V and 0 bases at J, with 7 bases in the middle. The CDR3 nucleotides are TGCAGCGTTGAACAATACATGAACACTGAAGCTTTCTTT. As protein: CSVEQYMNTEAFF.

Only a few counts were recorded for this clone. The rearrangement uses TRBV6-1 and TRBJ2-7, with a tentative D call TRBD2 (6 bases). CDR1 and CDR2 (germline): MNHNS, SASEGT. The CDR3 has 13 amino acids. V lost 8 bases and J lost 2, with 13 bases in between. The CDR3 nucleotides read TGTGCCAGCTCTGCGGGGTCTGCCTACGAGCAGTACTTC. Amino acids: CASSAGSAYEQYF.

In its sample, this clone was seen a few times. One end of the junction fails to match germline, which may point to a read error. The rearrangement links TRBV13 to TRBJ1-6; a weak D match, TRBD1 (6 bases). The germline CDR1 and CDR2 sequences are PRHDT and FYEKMQ (reference sequence). This CDR3 contains 14 residues. For the CDR3, the DNA is TGTGCCAGCAGCCTAGGGGGGGCTCATTCACCCCTCCACTTT. Amino acid sequence: CASSLGGAHSPLHF.

The sample holds a few counts of this clone. The rearrangement uses TRBV7-8 and TRBJ1-5, with a tentative D call TRBD1 (6 bases). The CDR3 is 16 residues long. V lost 5 bases and J lost 0, with 14 bases in between. Germline lookup yields CDR1 SGHVS and CDR2 FQNEAQ. The CDR3 here is CASSPSDRRSNQPQHF. For the CDR3, the DNA is TGTGCCAGCAGCCCCTCGGACAGACGTAGCAATCAGCCCCAGCATTTT.

There are a few counts of this clone. The chain recombines TRBV28 with TRBJ2-7; a possible D gene is TRBD1 (6 bases). CDR1 and CDR2 (germline): MDHEN, SYDVKM. Trimming shortened V by 4 bases and J by 3 bases, and 19 bases separated the two germline ends. This CDR3 region has 16 residues. CDR3 residues: CASSSQGSNSLYEQYF. CDR3 nucleotides: TGTGCCAGCAGTTCTCAGGGGTCGAATAGCCTCTACGAGCAGTACTTC.

The CDR3 nucleotides are TGTGCCAGCAGCTTGCAGGTAGGGACAAGTGAGCAGTTCTTC. This gives the protein CASSLQVGTSEQFF. The gene calls are TRBV11-2 and TRBJ2-1, with a weak D call TRBD1 (6 bases). Trimming stripped 3 bases from V and 9 bases from J, with 15 bases between. This CDR3 is built from 14 residues. Germline V gene sequence: CDR1 SGHAT, CDR2 FQNNGV.

The gene calls are TRBV28 and TRBJ2-6; no firm D call. V was trimmed by 5 bases and J by 0 bases, leaving 11 bases between them. Germline lookup yields CDR1 MDHEN and CDR2 SYDVKM. The CDR3 length is 16 residues. This CDR3 is CASSLPRGSGANVLTF. Written as DNA, the CDR3 is TGTGCCAGCAGTCTACCCCGAGGCTCTGGGGCCAACGTCCTGACTTTC.

V gene TRBV5-8 combines with J gene TRBJ2-5; 8 bases fit TRBD1. CDR1 is SGHTS, CDR2 YDEGEE, per germline. This CDR3 is built from 16 residues. Unmatched junction bases numbered 7, after V lost 0 bases and J lost 3 bases. CDR3 bases: TGTGCCAGCAGCTTGGCCCTACGGACAGGGAAAGAGACCCAGTACTTC. Its protein is CASSLALRTGKETQYF.

This clone was seen more than once but under ten times. The chain couples TRBV19 to TRBJ2-7, with 8 bases fitting TRBD1. CDR1 is LNHDA and CDR2 is SQIVND in the germline V gene (reference sequence). V dropped 9 bases and J dropped 1; count of bases not matched to a gene: 5. The CDR3 is 13 amino acids. The CDR3: CASRRTGSYEQYF. The CDR3 DNA follows: TGTGCCAGCCGTCGGACAGGGTCCTACGAGCAGTACTTC.

This clone was recorded a few times. The chain couples TRBV19 to TRBJ2-3, with D perhaps TRBD2 (6 bases). The ends were cut back, 5 bases at V and 4 bases at J, with 16 bases in the middle. CDR1 and CDR2 from the germline V gene are LNHDA and SQIVND (reference sequence). This CDR3 contains 15 residues. DNA of the CDR3: TGTGCCAGTAGTCTGGCCCATAGCGGTGCAGATACGCAGTATTTT. It translates to CASSLAHSGADTQYF.

This chain uses TRBV7-2 with TRBJ1-2; the D gene is possibly TRBD1 (6 bases). Germline CDR1 and CDR2: SGHTA and FQGNSA. This CDR3 spans 15 amino acids. V dropped 3 bases and J dropped 1 base, with 12 bases sitting between them. The CDR3 spells CASSFLPGDNYGYTF. Written as DNA, the CDR3 is TGTGCCAGCAGCTTCCTTCCAGGGGATAACTATGGCTACACCTTC.

This chain links TRBV4-2 with TRBJ2-3; TRBD2 aligns across 11 bases. Germline V gene sequence: CDR1 LGHNA, CDR2 YNFKEQ. There are 16 residues in the CDR3. The V gene end was trimmed by 5 bases and the J gene end by 1 base; junction bases not matched to a gene: 5. In nucleotides, the CDR3 is TGTGCCAGCAGCGTAGCGGGGGGGGGCGGCACAGATACGCAGTATTTT. As protein: CASSVAGGGGTDTQYF.

This sequence joins TRBV30 and TRBJ2-1, with 11 bases lining up with TRBD2. The CDR3 has 18 residues. Unmatched junction bases numbered 12, after V lost 0 bases and J lost 5 bases. The V gene's germline CDR1 is GTSNPN and CDR2 SVGIG (reference sequence). CDR3 loop: CAWSVNVLAGGVDNEQFF. The CDR3 DNA is TGTGCCTGGAGTGTAAACGTGTTAGCGGGGGGGGTGGACAATGAGCAGTTCTTC.

V and J are TRBV15 and TRBJ1-1; no clear D gene. Per the germline V gene, CDR1 is LNHNV and CDR2 is YYDKDF (reference sequence). V shed 2 bases and J shed 1 base, with 5 bases lying between them. The CDR3 is 13 residues long. The DNA for the CDR3 is TGTGCCACCAGCAGAACAGAGAACACTGAAGCTTTCTTT. This translates into CATSRTENTEAFF.

V is TRBV4-2 and J is TRBJ1-6; weak D call: TRBD1 (6 bases). This CDR3 has 18 residues. The germline CDR1 and CDR2 sequences are LGHNA and YNFKEQ. The V end lost 4 bases, the J end lost 0 bases, and 16 bases lay between the germline ends. CDR3 DNA: TGTGCCAGCAGCCGGGCTTTAACAGGGAGCTCCTATAATTCACCCCTCCACTTT. Amino acid sequence: CASSRALTGSSYNSPLHF.

The chain has TRBV18 and TRBJ2-7; TRBD2 is a possible D gene (5 bases). The V end lost 1 base, the J end lost 7 bases, and 14 bases lay between the germline ends. The CDR3 has 14 amino acids. CDR1 KGHSH and CDR2 LQKENI come from the germline V gene. The CDR3 DNA reads as TGTGCCAGCTCACCACAGGGCCCGAGGGAAGAGCAGTACTTC. Translated: CASSPQGPREEQYF.

In its sample, this clone was seen a few times. J is TRBJ2-7 and V is TRBV6-5, with a weak D call TRBD1 (6 bases). V gave up 0 bases and J gave up 4 bases, with 13 bases separating them. Germline V gene data show CDR1 as MNHEY and CDR2 as SVGAGI. The CDR3 loop spans 15 amino acids. The CDR3 sequence: CASSYSRGTLYEQYF. In DNA, the CDR3 is TGTGCCAGCAGTTACTCGAGGGGGACCTTGTACGAGCAGTACTTC.

A few counts support this clone. J is TRBJ1-5 and V is TRBV27; D might be TRBD1 (6 bases). The CDR3 sequence is 14 residues long. V was clipped by 4 bases and J by 2 bases, with 9 bases between them. The germline gives CDR1 MNHEY, CDR2 SMNVEV (reference sequence). CDR3 region: CASSSRQGNQPQHF. The CDR3, as DNA: TGTGCCAGCAGTTCCCGACAGGGCAATCAGCCCCAGCATTTT.

This clone was seen once. This sequence joins TRBV28 and TRBJ2-3; weak D call: TRBD1 (5 bases). CDR1 MDHEN and CDR2 SYDVKM come from the germline V gene. Trimming took off 2 bases at V and 4 bases at J, with 13 bases between the two ends. The length of the CDR3 is 15 residues. CDR3 sequence reads: CASSLGSGMADTQYF. The CDR3 DNA reads as TGTGCCAGCAGTTTAGGTTCAGGGATGGCAGATACGCAGTATTTT.

This clone has a handful of counts. The chain has TRBV2 and TRBJ2-1; 7 bases align to TRBD1. J was trimmed by 7 bases and V by 1 base; bases with no gene match: 7. Germline lookup yields CDR1 SNHLY and CDR2 FYNNEI. CDR3 size: 15 residues. This chain's CDR3 is CASSEEGAASNEQFF. CDR3 coding DNA: TGTGCCAGCAGTGAAGAGGGGGCCGCGTCAAATGAGCAGTTCTTC.

V gene TRBV5-1 combines with J gene TRBJ1-1; 7 bases are shared with TRBD1. This CDR3 contains 16 residues. The germline V gene has CDR1 SGHRS and CDR2 YFSETQ. The V gene end was trimmed by 4 bases and the J gene end by 0 bases; junction bases not matched to a gene: 9. Written as DNA, the CDR3 is TGCGCCAGCAGCGCCCCGAAGGACAGGATGAACACTGAAGCTTTCTTT. Amino acid sequence: CASSAPKDRMNTEAFF. The full variable domain, completed using reference TRBV5-1 and TRBJ1-1, is KAGVTQTPRYLIKTRGQQVTLSCSPISGHRSVSWYQQTPGQGLQFLFEYFSETQRNKGNFPGRFSGRQFSNSRSEMNVSTLELGDSALYLCASSAPKDRMNTEAFFGQGTRLTVV.

The V gene is TRBV13, the J gene TRBJ2-1, with TRBD1 as a possible D gene (6 bases). CDR1 is PRHDT and CDR2 is FYEKMQ in the germline V gene (reference sequence). CDR3 length equals 14 residues. V was shortened by 5 bases and J by 4 bases, with 12 bases between the two germline ends. CDR3 coding DNA: TGTGCCAGCAGCCGGAGGACAGAGTACAATGAGCAGTTCTTC. Amino acids: CASSRRTEYNEQFF.